This TCR beta chain was observed in a study of blood T cell repertoires in COVID-19. Study overall: The United States, Italy and Spain provided the acute and convalescent COVID-19 samples.

V was trimmed by 3 bases and J by 0 bases, leaving 7 bases between them. Looked up from germline, CDR1 is MNHNS and CDR2 is SASEGT. The CDR3 spans 14 residues. This clone showed up just once. The recovered donors of Cohort 3 showed two negative PCRs, clearance, or symptom resolution. Sequencing was performed with immunoSEQ multiplex PCR; in TCRdb, only in-frame clones are kept and a portion is missing. The data hold about 320,000 clones, with 87% observed a single time. The specimen sequenced was PBMCs or T cells enriched from blood (not recorded which). The chain is built from TRBV6-1 and TRBJ2-3; TRBD2 is a possible D gene (5 bases). The receptor comes from a young woman who had recovered from COVID-19. CDR3 amino acids: CASSDPGSTDTQYF. CDR3 sequence (DNA): TGTGCCAGCAGTGACCCGGGAAGCACAGATACGCAGTATTTT.